The clone carrying this T cell receptor (beta chain) occurred many times. The CDR3 is made up of 12 amino acids. Germline loops: CDR1 DFQATT, CDR2 SNEGSKA (reference sequence). V lost 5 bases and J lost 4, with 12 bases in between. This entry belongs to a study of early T cells in non-severe SARS-CoV-2 infection. Individual cDNA molecules received unique molecular identifiers during library preparation. TCRdb re-derived calls from the 5' RACE reads in MiXCR, one entry per CDR3 protein. Among tens of thousands of distinct CDR3 sequences listed, approximately 5% were seen once. Sequencing was carried out using whole blood. V gene TRBV20-1 combines with J gene TRBJ2-7, with a weak D call TRBD1 (5 bases). The TCR sequence derives from an adult who was a healthcare worker with PCR-confirmed SARS-CoV-2 infection or an uninfected control (not recorded which). CDR3: CSASAGQYEQYF. The DNA for the CDR3 is TGCAGTGCTTCTGCAGGGCAGTACGAGCAGTACTTC.